This entry lists 32 T cell receptor beta chains sequenced from one sample in a study of T-cell memory formation after mild COVID-19. Each CDR3 protein gets one entry after TCRdb re-called the 5' RACE reads with MiXCR. The table records 250,000 to 300,000 distinct CDR3 sequences, 15% to 20% of them present only once. The sequenced sample consisted of PBMCs or a T cell subset sorted from them (not recorded which). Every receptor here comes from a man aged 18-30 years who had mild COVID-19 (a few samples of this study predate the infection). Cell type and time point are not known.

In this sample, this clonotype turned up a few times. V is TRBV7-2 and J is TRBJ1-5, with D unclear. Trimming stripped 3 bases from V and 4 bases from J, with 13 bases between. Germline V gives CDR1 SGHTA, CDR2 FQGNSA. The CDR3 consists of 15 residues. In DNA, the CDR3 is TGTGCCAGCAGCTTTTCGGACGGGATGAATCAGCCCCAGCATTTT. Its protein product is CASSFSDGMNQPQHF.

This clonotype was counted between two and nine times. The chain employs TRBV7-9 and TRBJ2-3; a weak D match, TRBD2 (5 bases). Germline CDR1 and CDR2: SEHNR and FQNEAQ (reference sequence). With 5 bases removed from V and 0 bases from J, the gap between germline ends came to 15 bases. CDR3 length equals 16 residues. CDR3 nucleotide sequence: TGTGCCAGCAGCCTTACCCGAGCGGAGAGCACAGATACGCAGTATTTT. Its translation is CASSLTRAESTDTQYF.

This clonotype was counted a few times. The chain carries TRBV6-2 or TRBV6-3 and TRBJ2-1; tentatively, D is TRBD2 (6 bases). The V end lost 6 bases, the J end lost 6 bases, and 24 bases lay between the germline ends. This CDR3 contains 17 residues. Per germline, CDR1 MNHEY and CDR2 SVGEGT. DNA for the CDR3: TGTGCCAGCAGACGACGGGACTCTCGACGAGGTGGCAATGAGCAGTTCTTC. This gives the protein CASRRRDSRRGGNEQFF.

This clonotype was recorded a few times. The J gene is TRBJ1-5, the V gene TRBV12-3 or TRBV12-4; D is unresolved. The CDR3 totals 15 residues. V shed 3 bases and J shed 4 bases, with 13 bases lying between them. The CDR3 nucleotides read TGTGCCAGCAGTTTGTCGGATGGCTCTAATCAGCCCCAGCATTTT. Protein sequence: CASSLSDGSNQPQHF.

The chain combines TRBV12-3 or TRBV12-4 with TRBJ1-3; D gene ambiguous. Trimming pared 6 bases from V and 0 bases from J, leaving 12 bases between. This CDR3 spans 15 amino acids. The CDR3 coding sequence is TGTGCCAGCAGGTGGAGGGAGTTCTCTGGAAACACCATATATTTT. Its translation: CASRWREFSGNTIYF.

The chain couples TRBV20-1 to TRBJ2-7, with D perhaps given as TRBD1 or TRBD2 (6 bases each). The germline V gene has CDR1 DFQATT and CDR2 SNEGSKA (reference sequence). The ends were cut back, 4 bases at V and 1 base at J, with 20 bases in the middle. This CDR3 has 16 amino acids. The CDR3 bases are TGCAGTGCTATCGACGGGGGCGCGACTAAATCCTACGAGCAGTACTTC. Translating it yields CSAIDGGATKSYEQYF.

The V call is TRBV5-1, the J call TRBJ1-1; weak D call: TRBD1 (5 bases). Germline assignment: CDR1 SGHRS and CDR2 YFSETQ. Trimming cost V 0 bases and J 5 bases, with 11 bases left between them. The length of the CDR3 is 14 residues. The CDR3 DNA is TGCGCCAGCAGCTTGGGACAGTTGATGACTGAAGCTTTCTTT. The encoded protein is CASSLGQLMTEAFF. The complete variable domain, with remaining parts taken from reference TRBV5-1 and TRBJ1-1, reads KAGVTQTPRYLIKTRGQQVTLSCSPISGHRSVSWYQQTPGQGLQFLFEYFSETQRNKGNFPGRFSGRQFSNSRSEMNVSTLELGDSALYLCASSLGQLMTEAFFGQGTRLTVV.

The rearrangement uses TRBV15 and TRBJ1-5; no clear D gene. The CDR3 consists of 19 residues. Germline V gene data show CDR1 as LNHNV and CDR2 as YYDKDF (reference sequence). V was clipped by 1 base and J by 9 bases, with 28 bases between them. The CDR3: CATSRVAVKTVQVVWPQHF. CDR3 coding DNA: TGTGCCACCAGCAGAGTCGCGGTGAAAACCGTCCAGGTTGTTTGGCCCCAGCATTTT.

This clonotype has ten or more counts. V and J are TRBV24-1 and TRBJ2-5; TRBD1 or TRBD2 may be the D gene (5 bases each). From germline, CDR1 is KGHDR and CDR2 SFDVKD. V was shortened by 7 bases and J by 2 bases, with 10 bases between the two germline ends. The CDR3 is made up of 13 amino acids. Here the CDR3 reads CATSRDGQETQYF. The CDR3 region has the DNA TGTGCCACCAGCCGGGACGGGCAAGAGACCCAGTACTTC.

This clonotype showed up many times. The chain links TRBV7-2 to TRBJ2-3; the match to TRBD2 covers 12 bases. The CDR3 consists of 16 residues. V dropped 1 base and J dropped 6; count of bases not matched to a gene: 5. Germline assignment: CDR1 SGHTA and CDR2 FQGNSA. This CDR3 is CASSLVASGGDDTQYF. The DNA of the CDR3 is TGTGCCAGCAGCTTAGTGGCTAGCGGGGGGGATGATACGCAGTATTTT.

The rearrangement links TRBV7-2 to TRBJ2-1; 9 nucleotides agree with TRBD2. The CDR3 is made up of 16 amino acids. Germline CDR1 is SGHTA and CDR2 is FQGNSA. The V and J ends lost 5 bases and 2 bases, in that order; junction bases with no gene match: 7. The chain's CDR3 is CASSLDSGGPYNEQFF. As DNA, the CDR3 is TGTGCCAGCAGCCTCGATAGCGGGGGCCCCTACAATGAGCAGTTCTTC.

This chain connects TRBV20-1 to TRBJ1-4, with 7 bases identical to TRBD1. The CDR3 spans 12 residues. Unmatched junction bases numbered 5, after V lost 7 bases and J lost 6 bases. Germline V lookup: CDR1 DFQATT, CDR2 SNEGSKA (reference sequence). The CDR3 is CSGAQGYEKLFF. CDR3 coding DNA: TGCAGTGGCGCACAGGGGTATGAAAAACTGTTTTTT.

The V and J genes are TRBV7-2 and TRBJ1-6; D call uncertain. CDR3 length: 15 residues. CDR1 and CDR2 (germline): SGHTA, FQGNSA. Trimming shortened V by 5 bases and J by 9 bases, and 17 bases separated the two germline ends. CDR3 DNA sequence: TGTGCCAGCAGCCTCTCCCCCGCGGAGGTTTCACCCCTCCACTTT. Its protein product is CASSLSPAEVSPLHF.

The sample holds a few counts of this clonotype. The chain is built from TRBV11-2 and TRBJ2-2; possibly TRBD2 for D (5 bases). V dropped 5 bases and J dropped 3 bases, with 13 bases sitting between them. The CDR3 covers 15 residues. Germline V gene lookup returns CDR1 SGHAT and CDR2 FQNNGV. The CDR3 loop is CASSLERLDTGELFF. In DNA form, the CDR3 reads TGTGCCAGCAGCCTGGAGCGGCTGGACACCGGGGAGCTGTTTTTT.

This clonotype turned up a few times. The CDR3 spells CSARIRGGSYEQYV. The CDR3 nucleotides are TGCAGTGCTAGAATCCGGGGGGGGTCCTACGAGCAGTACGTC. This chain links TRBV20-1 with TRBJ2-7, with TRBD2 identical over 8 bases. The CDR3 is 14 residues long. Germline values: CDR1 DFQATT, CDR2 SNEGSKA (reference sequence). J gave up 1 base and V 2 bases, and 4 bases lay outside the gene matches.

The V and J genes are TRBV19 and TRBJ2-1, with 7 bases fitting TRBD2. V dropped 6 bases and J dropped 2; count of bases not matched to a gene: 4. Germline V gene data show CDR1 as LNHDA and CDR2 as SQIVND (reference sequence). CDR3 length: 14 amino acids. This CDR3 is CASREGLTYNEQFF. The CDR3 DNA sequence: TGTGCCAGTAGGGAGGGACTAACCTACAATGAGCAGTTCTTC.

This clonotype was recorded many times. This chain connects TRBV20-1 to TRBJ2-3; D is uncertain. Germline CDR1 reads DFQATT; CDR2 reads SNEGSKA (reference sequence). The V gene lost 0 bases and the J gene lost 2 bases, with 12 bases spanning the gap. The CDR3 is 15 residues long. The CDR3 DNA follows: TGCAGTGCTAGAGATGCGCAGGACCACACAGATACGCAGTATTTT. It is translated as CSARDAQDHTDTQYF.

By share of the sample, this clonotype is medium-sized. The chain carries TRBV5-1 and TRBJ2-3; D unresolved. This CDR3 has 13 amino acids. Trimming cost V 4 bases and J 1 base, with 7 bases left between them. The germline V gene has CDR1 SGHRS and CDR2 YFSETQ. CDR3 loop: CASSPDRTDTQYF. The CDR3 bases are TGCGCCAGCAGCCCCGACCGCACAGATACGCAGTATTTT.

The chain links TRBV11-2 to TRBJ1-2, with D possibly being TRBD1 (5 bases). The CDR3 covers 14 residues. V dropped 1 base and J dropped 2 bases, with 8 bases sitting between them. From germline, CDR1 is SGHAT and CDR2 FQNNGV. As DNA, the CDR3 is TGTGCCAGCAGCTTAGGATGGGGGAACTATGGCTACACCTTC. Translating it yields CASSLGWGNYGYTF.

This clonotype was detected only a few times. The chain uses TRBV7-9 and TRBJ2-7, with 9 bases aligning to TRBD1. The germline V gene encodes CDR1 SEHNR and CDR2 FQNEAQ (reference sequence). This CDR3 spans 14 amino acids. Losses at the gene ends were 10 bases for V and 5 bases for J; bases not matched to a gene: 12. In nucleotides, the CDR3 is TGTGCCACCACGCCGGGACAGGGCTGGAACGAGCAGTACTTC. This gives the protein CATTPGQGWNEQYF.

This clonotype has just a few counts. This chain links TRBV10-3 with TRBJ2-6; tentative D call: TRBD1 (6 bases). This CDR3 comprises 14 residues. V lost 7 bases to trimming and J lost 2 bases, with 9 bases between them. Germline CDR1 ENHRY, CDR2 SYGVKD. The CDR3 bases are TGTGCCATCACGAAGGGGGCTGGGGCCAACGTCCTGACTTTC. Its translation is CAITKGAGANVLTF.

This clonotype was counted many times. This sequence joins TRBV5-6 and TRBJ2-5; perhaps TRBD2 as D (6 bases). V lost 1 base, J lost 5 bases, and 15 bases lay in between. This CDR3 has 15 residues. Germline V gene data show CDR1 as SGHDT and CDR2 as YYEEEE. CDR3 protein: CASSLKDGEVETQYF. The CDR3 region has the DNA TGTGCCAGCAGCTTGAAGGACGGGGAGGTCGAGACCCAGTACTTC.

This clonotype was counted many times. The chain joins TRBV4-1 to TRBJ2-3; D unresolved. V lost 0 bases and J 5 bases, leaving 18 bases between the germline ends. Germline V CDR1 and CDR2: MGHRA, YSYEKL. The CDR3 extends over 17 amino acids. CDR3 DNA: TGCGCCAGCAGCCAAGATAAAAGGCCCATGACTCGAGATACGCAGTATTTT. Amino acid sequence: CASSQDKRPMTRDTQYF.

This clonotype was seen ten or more times. This rearrangement joins TRBV12-3 or TRBV12-4 to TRBJ2-1; TRBD2 is a possible D gene (5 bases). The CDR3 is 14 amino acids. The germline V and J ends were trimmed by 6 bases and 0 bases, with 9 bases remaining between them. CDR3 protein: CASSFGGSYNEQFF. As DNA, the CDR3 is TGTGCCAGCAGCTTTGGAGGCTCCTACAATGAGCAGTTCTTC.

This clonotype came up many times. The chain is built from TRBV5-6 and TRBJ2-3; TRBD2 matches at 8 bases. CDR3 length: 18 residues. Germline values: CDR1 SGHDT, CDR2 YYEEEE. Trimming at V came to 4 bases and at J to 6 bases, leaving 19 bases not matched to a gene. Here the CDR3 DNA reads TGTGCCAGCAGCATCACTCCCGGGCGGGGGGTATCTGAGGATACGCAGTATTTT. This codes for CASSITPGRGVSEDTQYF.

This clonotype was seen a handful of times. The genes are TRBV4-1 and TRBJ2-7; 7 positions match TRBD2. The CDR3 extends over 16 amino acids. V shed 1 base, J shed 0 bases, and the junction held 6 bases outside the gene matches. Germline V gene sequence: CDR1 MGHRA, CDR2 YSYEKL. CDR3 nucleotide sequence: TGCGCCAGCAGCCAAGGATTGCGGGGGAGCTCCTACGAGCAGTACTTC. The encoded protein is CASSQGLRGSSYEQYF.

V usage is TRBV6-2 or TRBV6-3 and J usage is TRBJ1-2; D is unresolved. V lost 6 bases to trimming and J lost 3 bases, with 8 bases between them. Germline V CDR1 and CDR2: MNHEY, SVGEGT. The CDR3 loop spans 12 amino acids. CDR3 in amino acids: CASSGMDYGYTF. Written as DNA, the CDR3 is TGTGCCAGCAGCGGGATGGACTATGGCTACACCTTC.

The V and J genes are TRBV6-6 and TRBJ1-1; D possibly corresponds to TRBD1 (5 bases). Germline CDR1 reads MNHNY; CDR2 reads SVGAGI (reference sequence). V was trimmed by 2 bases and J by 10 bases, leaving 14 bases between them. This CDR3 has 13 amino acids. The CDR3 reads CASSYPTGRGAFF. The DNA of the CDR3 is TGTGCCAGCAGTTACCCGACCGGGAGGGGAGCTTTCTTT.

This clonotype has a handful of counts. The V call is TRBV5-6, the J call TRBJ2-5, with D hard to call. V was pared by 0 bases and J by 2 bases, with 8 bases between. The germline gives CDR1 SGHDT, CDR2 YYEEEE. The CDR3 has 14 amino acids. CDR3: CASSLGQMQETQYF. The CDR3 DNA is TGTGCCAGCAGCTTGGGCCAGATGCAAGAGACCCAGTACTTC.

The table lists this clonotype with a few counts. An end of the junction differs from the germline gene, which may be a read error. V usage is TRBV7-7 and J usage is TRBJ2-5; 7 nucleotides agree with TRBD1. This CDR3 contains 15 residues. The V gene's germline CDR1 is SSHAT and CDR2 FNYEAQ (reference sequence). For the CDR3, the DNA is TGTGCTAGCAGCTCGCCCGAGGGACAGAAAGAGACCCAGTACTTC. Encoded protein: CASSSPEGQKETQYF.

The rearrangement uses TRBV28 and TRBJ2-3; D might be TRBD1 (7 bases). The CDR3 contains 16 residues. Deletions cut 3 bases from V and 4 bases from J, with 17 bases between. Germline V lookup: CDR1 MDHEN, CDR2 SYDVKM. CDR3 sequence reads: CASSFRGDRMADTQYF. The CDR3 DNA is TGTGCCAGCAGTTTTAGGGGGGACAGAATGGCAGATACGCAGTATTTT.

This clonotype appeared a few times. The V gene is TRBV23-1, the J gene TRBJ2-2; D not resolved. Being an ORF, TRBV23-1 has a function that is uncertain. The CDR3 length is 16 residues. Trimming pared 0 bases from V and 3 bases from J, leaving 11 bases between. The CDR3 coding sequence is TGCGCCAGCAGTCAATCGGACGGGTTCGACACCGGGGAGCTGTTTTTT. Translating gives CASSQSDGFDTGELFF.